This note documents a single TCR beta chain sequence. Germline loops: CDR1 MNHEY, CDR2 SMNVEV (reference sequence). This CDR3 has 15 residues. V trimming: 5 bases; J trimming: 10 bases; junction bases outside the gene matches: 11. Sequencing used immunoSEQ multiplex PCR; TCRdb keeps in-frame clones, though not all of them. The sample lists over 60,000 clones, roughly 93% occurring once. These data originate in a study of technical replicates of blood from a handful of donors. J is TRBJ2-1 and V is TRBV27; TRBD2 aligns across 10 bases. The TCR was taken from a human donor in good health. Sequencing was performed on T cells isolated from PBMCs. The CDR3 nucleotides read TGTGCCAGCAGTGAAGCGGGGGGGCCTCTTCGGGAGCAGTTCTTC. Translated, it gives CASSEAGGPLREQFF.